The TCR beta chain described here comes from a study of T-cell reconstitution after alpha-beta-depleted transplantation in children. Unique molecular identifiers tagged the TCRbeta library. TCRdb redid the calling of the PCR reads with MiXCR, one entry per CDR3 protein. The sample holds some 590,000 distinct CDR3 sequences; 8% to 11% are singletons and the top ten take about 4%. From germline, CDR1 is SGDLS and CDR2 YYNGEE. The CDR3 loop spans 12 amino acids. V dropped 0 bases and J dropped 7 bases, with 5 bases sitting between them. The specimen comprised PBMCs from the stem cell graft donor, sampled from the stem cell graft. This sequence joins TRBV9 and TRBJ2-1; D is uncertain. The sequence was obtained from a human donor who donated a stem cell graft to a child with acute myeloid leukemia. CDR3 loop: CASSVAPNEQFF. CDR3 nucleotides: TGTGCCAGCAGCGTAGCCCCGAATGAGCAGTTCTTC.